Sequencing of this T cell receptor (beta chain) was carried out in a study of post-analysis software for immune sequencing data. Study results and caveats: Samples prepared in the same batch strongly co-clustered by F measure. Patients had higher frequencies than controls of five TRBV segments, including TRBV5-6, TRBV5-1 and TRBV20-1. Versus controls, multiple sclerosis patients showed significantly lower diversity (normalized Chao1).

Incorporated into the TCR beta cDNA libraries were unique molecular identifiers, which served to reduce PCR and sequencing biases. T cells numbering about 0.85 to 10 million yielded cDNA molecules that totaled about 500,000. In TCRdb, the PCR reads were re-called with MiXCR into one record per CDR3 protein. The sample records a few hundred thousand distinct CDR3 sequences, 30% to 45% being singletons. V was clipped by 2 bases and J by 2 bases; unmatched bases: 5. From germline, CDR1 is SGHRS and CDR2 YFSETQ. CDR3 length: 15 amino acids. Points on this clonotype: Its antigen remains unknown.

The sequenced sample consisted of blood. This chain connects TRBV5-1 to TRBJ2-5; TRBD1 matches at 8 bases. This TCR derives from a girl under 18 with multiple sclerosis. This CDR3 is CASSFYGQGQETQYF. CDR3 DNA sequence: TGCGCCAGCAGCTTTTACGGACAGGGACAAGAGACCCAGTACTTC.